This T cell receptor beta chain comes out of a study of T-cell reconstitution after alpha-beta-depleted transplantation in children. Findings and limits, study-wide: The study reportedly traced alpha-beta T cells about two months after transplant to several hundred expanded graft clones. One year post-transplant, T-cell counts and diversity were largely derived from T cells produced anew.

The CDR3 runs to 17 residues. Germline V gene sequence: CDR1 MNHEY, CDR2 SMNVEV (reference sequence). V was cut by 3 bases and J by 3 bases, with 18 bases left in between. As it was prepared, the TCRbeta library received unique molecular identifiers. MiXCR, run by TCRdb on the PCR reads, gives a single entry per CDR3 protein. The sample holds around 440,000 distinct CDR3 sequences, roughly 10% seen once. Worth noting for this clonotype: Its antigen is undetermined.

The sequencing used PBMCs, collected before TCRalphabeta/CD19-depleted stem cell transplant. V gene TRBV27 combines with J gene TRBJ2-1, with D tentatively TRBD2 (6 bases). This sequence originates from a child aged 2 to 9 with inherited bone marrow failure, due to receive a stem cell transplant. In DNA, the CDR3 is TGTGCCAGCAGTTTTTGGCCTGCGGCGGGAAGCTACAATGAGCAGTTCTTC. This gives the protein CASSFWPAAGSYNEQFF.